This entry features one TCR beta chain sequence. Germline V gene sequence: CDR1 SGHAT, CDR2 FQNNGV. The CDR3 covers 18 residues. These data originate in a study of blood T cell repertoires in COVID-19. Study overall: Researchers got acute and convalescent COVID-19 samples from the United States, Italy and Spain. Sample material is recorded as cDNA or gDNA derived from T cells, B-cell-depleted T cells, or PBMCs.

The authors' processing: How many nucleated cells were present was estimated from reference gene primer amplification. Sequenced by immunoSEQ multiplex PCR; TCRdb stores in-frame clones only, minus some. The DNA was the basis for D and trimming; V, J and clone size are from that table. This table has 45,000 to 70,000 clones, around 70% appearing once. The clonotype originates from a woman between 50 and 59 years old with active or convalescent COVID-19. This chain links TRBV11-2 with TRBJ2-1; 16 bases align to TRBD2. What was sequenced was peripheral blood. This chain's CDR3 is CVECGGLAGGRSYNEQFF. The DNA for the CDR3 is TGTGTTGAGTGCGGGGGACTAGCGGGAGGGCGATCCTACAATGAGCAGTTCTTC.